These 8 T cell receptor beta chains originate from one sample sequenced in a study of blood T cell repertoires in COVID-19. This table comes from immunoSEQ multiplex PCR, and its TCRdb copy is limited to in-frame clones, with some not included. The table shows about 330,000 clones, with around 88% occurring only once. Material: peripheral blood. These receptors were taken from a woman aged 45-60 years with acute or convalescent COVID-19.

The chain couples TRBV7-6 to TRBJ2-3, with 15 bases lining up with TRBD2. In germline, CDR1 is SGHVS, CDR2 FNYEAQ. With 5 bases clipped from V and 2 bases from J, the junction kept 8 bases outside the gene matches. The CDR3 runs to 18 residues. CDR3 in amino acids: CASSPGLAGGINTDTQYF. The CDR3 bases are TGTGCCAGCAGCCCAGGACTAGCGGGAGGGATAAACACAGATACGCAGTATTTT.

The chain combines TRBV29-1 with TRBJ2-1; 9 bases agree with TRBD1. Trimming took 8 bases from V and 4 from J; bases not matched to a gene: 9. The germline V gene has CDR1 SQVTM and CDR2 ANQGSEA. The CDR3 is 14 residues long. CDR3 in amino acids: CSPKRTGAYNEQFF. As DNA, the CDR3 is TGCAGCCCTAAGAGGACAGGGGCGTACAATGAGCAGTTCTTC.

V is TRBV9 and J is TRBJ2-7; 11 bases are shared with TRBD1. V lost 3 bases and J lost 4; bases outside the gene matches: 9. CDR1 is SGDLS and CDR2 is YYNGEE in the germline V gene. The CDR3 extends over 16 amino acids. The CDR3 nucleotides are TGTGCCAGCAGCGCACGGGACAGGGGGAAACCTTACGAGCAGTACTTC. This sequence encodes CASSARDRGKPYEQYF.

This clone was picked up one time. The chain is built from TRBV4-1 and TRBJ2-7; 11 bases line up with TRBD2. With 5 bases clipped from V and 4 bases from J, the junction kept 7 bases outside the gene matches. CDR1 and CDR2 (germline): MGHRA, YSYEKL. The CDR3 runs to 15 residues. The chain's CDR3 is CASSAPGLAEYEQYF. The CDR3 region has the DNA TGCGCCAGCAGCGCTCCGGGACTAGCGGAATACGAGCAGTACTTC.

The gene calls are TRBV9 and TRBJ1-4, with TRBD1 as a possible D gene (5 bases). Trimming took off 0 bases at V and 4 bases at J, with 13 bases between the two ends. Germline loops: CDR1 SGDLS, CDR2 YYNGEE. This CDR3 contains 16 residues. The CDR3 DNA reads as TGTGCCAGCAGCGTAGGTTCCAGGGCCTTTAATGAAAAACTGTTTTTT. As protein: CASSVGSRAFNEKLFF.

The sample holds one count of this clone. V is TRBV3-1 (or the pseudogene TRBV3-2) and J is TRBJ2-7; 8 bases are a match to TRBD1. J was trimmed by 0 bases and V by 0 bases; bases with no gene match: 10. The germline gives CDR1 LGHDT, CDR2 YNNKEL (reference sequence). This CDR3 is built from 18 residues. CDR3 in amino acids: CASSQDFYPGQVSYEQYF. For the CDR3, the DNA is TGTGCCAGCAGCCAAGACTTCTATCCGGGACAGGTCTCCTACGAGCAGTACTTC.

The chain employs TRBV11-2 and TRBJ2-1; 10 bases fit TRBD1. CDR3 length: 14 amino acids. Germline assignment: CDR1 SGHAT and CDR2 FQNNGV. J gave up 7 bases and V 4 bases, and 4 bases lay outside the gene matches. In nucleotides, the CDR3 is TGTGCCAGCAGCTCGGGACAGGGGAGAAATGAGCAGTTCTTC. This encodes CASSSGQGRNEQFF.

This clone has a handful of counts. The V call is TRBV4-3, the J call TRBJ1-1; D gene unclear. Germline V CDR1 and CDR2: LGHNA, YSLEER. The CDR3 totals 11 residues. Trimming pared 3 bases from V and 10 bases from J, leaving 9 bases between. The CDR3 nucleotides are TGCGCCAGCAGCCAGGGCCATGTAGCTTTCTTT. Translating it yields CASSQGHVAFF.